Sequencing of this T cell receptor (beta chain) was carried out in a study of molecular identifiers for immune sequencing clone quantification. Study-level points and caveats: Among effectors, clones above 20 RNA copies held over 97% of molecules; among naive cells, under 1%.

Naive CD8 T cells underwent sorting with the CD8+CD4-CCR7+CD45RA+ definition. A single record per CDR3 protein comes from TCRdb applying MiXCR to the PCR reads. The table has 250,000 to 400,000 distinct CDR3 sequences, 20% to 25% seen once. The CDR3 has 14 residues. Germline loops: CDR1 MNHEY, CDR2 SMNVEV (reference sequence). The V end was cut by 3 bases, the J end by 2 bases, with 8 bases between. This clonotype showed up many times. Its target is not known. The genes are TRBV27 and TRBJ1-5, with D uncertain. The sample was naive CD8+ T cells from blood, with Jurkat cell RNA spiked in. Regarding subset: FACS-sorted CD8+CD4-CCR7+CD45RA+ naive T cells. The source is a human donor in good health. Some libraries in this study had Jurkat cell RNA spiked in. CDR3 residues: CASSLTPRNQPQHF. The CDR3 DNA is TGTGCCAGCAGTTTGACACCTCGCAATCAGCCCCAGCATTTT.